These T cell receptor beta chains were read from a single sample in a study of blood T cell repertoires in COVID-19. Generated by immunoSEQ multiplex PCR, the TCRdb table keeps only in-frame clones and is missing some. The top ten hold 17% of the sample, which has 130,000 or so clones, roughly 80% seen once. Sequenced sample: peripheral blood. These receptors were obtained from a woman of 80 years or more with acute or convalescent COVID-19. Each CDR3 is given with its conserved first and last residue. D genes are given only for firm matches. Clone size is shown for a subset of rows, as once, few, many or a class of expanded clone.

TRBD2,TRBV7-9,.,TRBJ2-1,19,TGTGCCAGCAGCCTCCGTTCGGGCGGGAGGGCCAGCTCCTACAATGAGCAGTTCTTC,CASSLRSGGRASSYNEQFF
TRBD1,TRBV18,.,TRBJ2-7,16,TGTGCCAGCTCACCTCGGGGGACAGGGCCCTCCTACGAGCAGTACTTC,CASSPRGTGPSYEQYF
TRBD1,TRBV2,.,TRBJ2-1,15,TGTGCCAGCAGTTCAAGACAGGGGGCTTACAATGAGCAGTTCTTC,CASSSRQGAYNEQFF
TRBD1,TRBV3-1/TRBV3-2,.,TRBJ2-5,15,TGTGCCAGCAGCGCGGGACAGGGGGCCCAAGAGACCCAGTACTTC,CASSAGQGAQETQYF
TRBD2,TRBV27,.,TRBJ2-2,16,TGTGCCAGCAGATCCCCTAGCGGGAGAGGCACCGGGGAGCTGTTTTTT,CASRSPSGRGTGELFF
.,TRBV7-9,.,TRBJ1-1,15,TGTGCCAGCAGCTTAGGACAGACCATGAACACTGAAGCTTTCTTT,CASSLGQTMNTEAFF
TRBD1,TRBV4-3,many,TRBJ2-2,17,TGCGCCAGCAGCCAAGGCCCCGGACAGGGGACGGCCGGGGAGCTGTTTTTT,CASSQGPGQGTAGELFF
TRBD2,TRBV6-5,.,TRBJ2-7,15,TGTGCCAGCAGGACCATAGCGGGAGGACTTTACGAGCAGTACTTC,CASRTIAGGLYEQYF
TRBD2,TRBV10-3,.,TRBJ2-1,16,TGTGCCATCAGTGAGTCCCCTAGCGGAACCTACAATGAGCAGTTCTTC,CAISESPSGTYNEQFF
TRBD1,TRBV12-5,.,TRBJ2-5,13,TGTGCTAGTGGTCCGGACAGGGGCGGCGCCCAGTACTTC,CASGPDRGGAQYF
TRBD1,TRBV7-9,.,TRBJ1-2,15,TGTGCCAGCAGCAACGACAGGGGGTTTAACTATGGCTACACCTTC,CASSNDRGFNYGYTF
TRBD1,TRBV19,.,TRBJ2-2,15,TGTGCCAGTAGCGGGACAGGTTTTCGGTCCGGGGAGCTGTTTTTT,CASSGTGFRSGELFF
.,TRBV14,.,TRBJ2-5,12,TGTGCCAGCAGCCAGTCAGCGGAGACCCAGTACTTC,CASSQSAETQYF
.,TRBV3-1/TRBV3-2,once,TRBJ1-2,13,TGTGCCAGCAGCTCAAACAGGGTTGGAGGCTACACCTTC,CASSSNRVGGYTF
TRBD1,TRBV19,few,TRBJ1-1,13,TGTGCCACCACGGACAGGGTAGACACTGAAGCTTTCTTT,CATTDRVDTEAFF
.,TRBV24-1,.,TRBJ1-5,14,TGTGCCACCAGTGAGGCAGGGGTGGGACAGCCCCAGCATTTT,CATSEAGVGQPQHF